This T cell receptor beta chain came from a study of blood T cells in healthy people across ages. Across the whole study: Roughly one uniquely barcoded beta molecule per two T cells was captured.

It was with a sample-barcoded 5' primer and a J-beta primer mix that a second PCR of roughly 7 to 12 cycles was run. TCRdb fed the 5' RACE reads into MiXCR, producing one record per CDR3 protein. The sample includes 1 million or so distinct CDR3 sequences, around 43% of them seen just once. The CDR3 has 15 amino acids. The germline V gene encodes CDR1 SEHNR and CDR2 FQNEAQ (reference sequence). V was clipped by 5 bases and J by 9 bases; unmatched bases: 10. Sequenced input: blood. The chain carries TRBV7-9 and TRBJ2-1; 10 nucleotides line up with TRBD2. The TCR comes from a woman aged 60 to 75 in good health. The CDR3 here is CASSPLAGVAGEQFF. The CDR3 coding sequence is TGTGCCAGCAGCCCCCTAGCGGGAGTGGCGGGTGAGCAGTTCTTC.